The entry that follows covers one T cell receptor (beta chain) sequence. The antigen remains undetermined. The germline V gene has CDR1 SGHAT and CDR2 FQNNGV. V lost 1 base and J lost 6; bases outside the gene matches: 5. The CDR3 consists of 15 residues. The sample comes from a study of post-analysis software for immune sequencing data. Study context: Patients with relapsing-remitting, secondary progressive and progressive-relapsing multiple sclerosis courses were all represented.

Findings and limits, study-wide: Patients showed TRBV5-6, TRBV5-1 and TRBV20-1 among five TRBV segments more frequent than in controls. People with multiple sclerosis had a significantly lower normalized Chao1 diversity than controls did.

Unique molecular identifiers were carried by the TCR beta cDNA libraries. The authors obtained some 500,000 cDNA molecules from around 0.96 to 9.9 million T cells. Each CDR3 protein gets one entry after TCRdb re-called the PCR reads with MiXCR. Of fewer than 900,000 distinct CDR3 sequences listed, around 46% were seen once; the top ten hold over 4.5%. The receptor's source is a girl aged 10-17 years with multiple sclerosis. The chain uses TRBV11-2 and TRBJ1-5; TRBD1 agrees at 8 bases. Sequenced material: blood. This chain's CDR3 is CASSLGAGGGQPQHF. In nucleotides, the CDR3 is TGTGCCAGCAGCTTAGGGGCAGGGGGCGGTCAGCCCCAGCATTTT.